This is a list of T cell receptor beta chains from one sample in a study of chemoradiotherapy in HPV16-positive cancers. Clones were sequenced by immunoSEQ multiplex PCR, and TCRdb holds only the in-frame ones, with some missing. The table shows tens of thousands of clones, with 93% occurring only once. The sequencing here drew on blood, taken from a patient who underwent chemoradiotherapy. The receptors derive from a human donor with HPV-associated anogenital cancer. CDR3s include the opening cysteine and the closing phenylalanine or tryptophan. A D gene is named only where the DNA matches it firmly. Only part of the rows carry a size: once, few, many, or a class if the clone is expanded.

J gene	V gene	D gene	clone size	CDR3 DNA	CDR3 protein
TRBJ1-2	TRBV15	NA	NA	TGTGCCACCAGCAGAGATCCTTCCCCCCCAAATTTC	CATSRDPSPPNF
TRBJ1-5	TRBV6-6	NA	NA	TGTGCCAGCAGTTACGAGATAGCCCTTCAGCCCCAGCATTTT	CASSYEIALQPQHF
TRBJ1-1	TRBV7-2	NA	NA	TGTGCCAGCAGCGTAACCTCAGGGATCGCTGAAGCTTTCTTT	CASSVTSGIAEAFF
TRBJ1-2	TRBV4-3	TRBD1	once	TGCGCCAGCAGCCAAACCACCGGGACAGATAACTATGGCTACACCTTC	CASSQTTGTDNYGYTF
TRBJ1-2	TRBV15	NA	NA	TGTGCCACCAGCAGAGTTTCCGGGGAGTCCGATGGCTACACCTTC	CATSRVSGESDGYTF
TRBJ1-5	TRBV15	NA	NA	TGTGCCACCAGCAGAGAAGGAAATCAGCCCCAGCATTTT	CATSREGNQPQHF
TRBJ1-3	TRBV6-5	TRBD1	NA	TGTGCCAGCAGTTACGACAGGGCATCTGGAAACACCATATATTTT	CASSYDRASGNTIYF
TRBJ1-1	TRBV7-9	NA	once	TGTGCCAGCAGCGATCCGGGACTCTCTGAAGCTTTCTTT	CASSDPGLSEAFF
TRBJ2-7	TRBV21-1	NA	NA	TGTGCCAGCAGTCATAGCGGGACCACCTACGAGCAGTACTTC	CASSHSGTTYEQYF
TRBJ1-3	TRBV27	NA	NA	TGTGCCAGCAGATCACCCCTAGGAAACACCATATATTTT	CASRSPLGNTIYF
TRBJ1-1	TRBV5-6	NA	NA	TGTGCCAGCCGAGGGGGGTGGGACATTATGAACACTGAAGCTTTCTTT	CASRGGWDIMNTEAFF
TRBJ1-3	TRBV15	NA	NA	TGTGCCACCAGCCCTCGGACGGATATCTCTGGAAACACCATATATTTT	CATSPRTDISGNTIYF
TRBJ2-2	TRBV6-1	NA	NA	TGTGCCAGCGAGGACAGCACCACCGGGGAGCTGTTTTTT	CASEDSTTGELFF
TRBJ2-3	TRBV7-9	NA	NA	TGTGCCAGCAGCCTCCCACACGAGAGCACAGATACGCAGTATTTT	CASSLPHESTDTQYF
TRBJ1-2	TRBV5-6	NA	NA	TGTGCCAGCAGCCGATACTATGGCTACACCTTC	CASSRYYGYTF
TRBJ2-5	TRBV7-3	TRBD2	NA	TGTGCCAGCAGCTTAAACCTAGCGGGGGGGCCAGAGACCCAGTACTTC	CASSLNLAGGPETQYF
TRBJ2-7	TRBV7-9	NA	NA	TGTGCCAGCAGCCCGTTCCCCAGGGGCACGGCATACGAGCAGTACTTC	CASSPFPRGTAYEQYF
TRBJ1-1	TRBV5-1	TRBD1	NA	TGCGCCAGCAGCTTACCGGGACAGGGGAACACTGAAGCTTTCTTT	CASSLPGQGNTEAFF
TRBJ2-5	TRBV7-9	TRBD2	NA	TGTGCCAGCAGTGTAGCGGGAGGGCGCGAGACCCAGTACTTC	CASSVAGGRETQYF
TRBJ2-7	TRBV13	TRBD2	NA	TGTGCCAGCAGCTTCTGGACTAGCGGAGGCTACGAGCAGTACTTC	CASSFWTSGGYEQYF
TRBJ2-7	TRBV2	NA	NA	TGTGCCAGCAGTGCACGTTGGACTGATACCTACGAGCAGTACTTC	CASSARWTDTYEQYF
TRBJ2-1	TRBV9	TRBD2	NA	TGTGCCAGCAGCGTAGGGGGACTAGCGGCTGAGCAGTTCTTC	CASSVGGLAAEQFF
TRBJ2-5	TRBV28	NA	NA	TGTGCCAGCAGTTTTAAAGGGGCCGGAGAGACCCAGTACTTC	CASSFKGAGETQYF
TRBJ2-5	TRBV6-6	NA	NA	TGTGCCAGCAGTTACGTGGGAGTGGGAGAGACCCAGTACTTC	CASSYVGVGETQYF
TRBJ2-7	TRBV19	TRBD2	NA	TGTGCCAGTAGGTTTACTAGCGGGAGGCACGAGCAGTACTTC	CASRFTSGRHEQYF
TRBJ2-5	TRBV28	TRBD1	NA	TGTGCCATTGGGGGGACAGGTCGATCCGCGGAGACCCAGTACTTC	CAIGGTGRSAETQYF
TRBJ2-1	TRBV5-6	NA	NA	TGTGCCAGCAGCTTGGAGGCAGGGGCTTATATTGAGCAGTTCTTC	CASSLEAGAYIEQFF
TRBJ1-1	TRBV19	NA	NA	TGTGCCAGTAATTTGGGCCCGAACACTGAAGCTTTCTTT	CASNLGPNTEAFF
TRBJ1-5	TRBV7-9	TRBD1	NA	TGTGCCAGCAGCCCATACTACAGGGGAAGTCAGCCCCAGCATTTT	CASSPYYRGSQPQHF
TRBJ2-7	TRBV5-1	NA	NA	TGCGCCAGCACCCCAGACAGGACTCGCTCCTACGAGCAGTACTTC	CASTPDRTRSYEQYF
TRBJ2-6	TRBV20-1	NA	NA	TGCAGTGCTGAGAGAGCCAACGTCCTGACTTTC	CSAERANVLTF
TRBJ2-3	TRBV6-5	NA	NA	TGTGCCAGCAGTTACAGTGGGGGGCGCACAGATACGCAGTATTTT	CASSYSGGRTDTQYF
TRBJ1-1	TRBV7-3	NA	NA	TGTGCCAGCAGCTTAGGGACGACTGAAGCTTTCTTT	CASSLGTTEAFF
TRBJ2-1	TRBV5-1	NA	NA	TGCGCCAGCAGACACGTGATGGGGGCCGGTGAGCAGTTCTTC	CASRHVMGAGEQFF
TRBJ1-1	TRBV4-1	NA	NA	TGCGCCAGCAGCCGCGTCCGGGGCAACACTGAAGCTTTCTTT	CASSRVRGNTEAFF
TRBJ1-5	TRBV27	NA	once	TGTGCCAGCGGGTCGGGCAATCAGCCCCAGCATTTT	CASGSGNQPQHF
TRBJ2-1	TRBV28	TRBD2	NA	TGTGCCAGCAGTCGGACTAGCGGGAGTCCCTACAATGAGCAGTTCTTC	CASSRTSGSPYNEQFF
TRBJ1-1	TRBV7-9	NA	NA	TGTGCCAGCAGCTTATTCTCCACTGAAGCTTTCTTT	CASSLFSTEAFF
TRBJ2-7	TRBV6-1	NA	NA	TGTGCCAGCAGACGTCAGAGTAGCTCCTACGAGCAGTACTTC	CASRRQSSSYEQYF
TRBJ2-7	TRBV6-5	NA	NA	TGTGCCAGCAGTCAGACCTACGAGCAGTACTTC	CASSQTYEQYF
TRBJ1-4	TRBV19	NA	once	TGTGCCGGACGGGATTCAACTAATGAAAAACTGTTTTTT	CAGRDSTNEKLFF